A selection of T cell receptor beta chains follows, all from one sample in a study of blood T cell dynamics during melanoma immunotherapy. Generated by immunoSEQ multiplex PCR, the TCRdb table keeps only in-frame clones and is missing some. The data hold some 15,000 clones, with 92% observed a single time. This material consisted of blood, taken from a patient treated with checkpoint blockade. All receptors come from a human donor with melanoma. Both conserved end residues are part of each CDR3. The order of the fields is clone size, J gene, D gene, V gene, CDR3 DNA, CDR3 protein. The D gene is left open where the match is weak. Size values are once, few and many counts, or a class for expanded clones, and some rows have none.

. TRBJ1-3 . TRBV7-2 TGTGCCAGCAGCTTACAACGGTGGGAGAGTGGAAACACCATATATTTT CASSLQRWESGNTIYF
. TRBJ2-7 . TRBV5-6 TGTGCCAGCAGCTTGGCCTTTCGGGGGGCAAACTACGAGCAGTACTTC CASSLAFRGANYEQYF
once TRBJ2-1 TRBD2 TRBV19 TGTGCCAGTACAACTAGCGGGCTCAGAAGCTCCTACAATGAGCAGTTCTTC CASTTSGLRSSYNEQFF
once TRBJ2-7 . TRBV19 TGTGCCAGCCTAGGGGGGGTCAGGTACGAGCAGTACTTC CASLGGVRYEQYF
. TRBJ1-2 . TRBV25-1 TGTGCCAGCAGTGAATCGTGGAGGGGGAGGGGCTACACCTTC CASSESWRGRGYTF
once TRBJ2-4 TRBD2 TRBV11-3 TGTGCCAGCAGCTTTCCAGGGACTACCATTCAGTACTTC CASSFPGTTIQYF
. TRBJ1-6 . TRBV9 TGTGCCAGCAGCGTAGAGGGGGTCAGCGGTTCACCCCTCCACTTT CASSVEGVSGSPLHF
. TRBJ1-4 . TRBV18 TGTGCCAGCTCACCACAAAATCCCGTGAATGAAAAACTGTTTTTT CASSPQNPVNEKLFF
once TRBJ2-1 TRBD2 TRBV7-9 TGTGCCAGCAGCTTAACGCTAGCGGGGGGAGGGCAGTTCTTC CASSLTLAGGGQFF
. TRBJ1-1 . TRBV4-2 TGTGCCAGCAGAGGACAGCCGAACACTGAAGCTTTCTTT CASRGQPNTEAFF
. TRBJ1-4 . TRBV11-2 TGTGCCAGCAGCCGAGAAGGCAGGGGCAATGAAAAACTGTTTTTT CASSREGRGNEKLFF
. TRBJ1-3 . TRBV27 TGTGCCAGCAGTCCCCGCCGTGGATCGGGAAACACCATATATTTT CASSPRRGSGNTIYF
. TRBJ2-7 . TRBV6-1 TGTGCCAGCAGTGATCAGGGGGACTACTACGAGCAGTACTTC CASSDQGDYYEQYF
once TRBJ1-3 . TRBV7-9 TGTGCCAGCAGCCGTCCCGAAGGGGTTTTTGGAAACACCATATATTTT CASSRPEGVFGNTIYF
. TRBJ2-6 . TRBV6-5 TGTGCCAGCACCCGGGGTTTCTCTGGGGCCAACGTCCTGACTTTC CASTRGFSGANVLTF
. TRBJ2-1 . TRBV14 TGTGCCAGCAGCCAAGCCGGGGAGCAGTTCTTC CASSQAGEQFF
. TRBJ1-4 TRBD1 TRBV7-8 TGTGCCAGCAGCCCTAGCGTCGGGACAGGGATAGAAAAACTGTTTTTT CASSPSVGTGIEKLFF
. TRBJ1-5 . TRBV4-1 TGCGCCAGCAGCCAAGGGGTCAGCAGCAATCAGCCCCAGCATTTT CASSQGVSSNQPQHF